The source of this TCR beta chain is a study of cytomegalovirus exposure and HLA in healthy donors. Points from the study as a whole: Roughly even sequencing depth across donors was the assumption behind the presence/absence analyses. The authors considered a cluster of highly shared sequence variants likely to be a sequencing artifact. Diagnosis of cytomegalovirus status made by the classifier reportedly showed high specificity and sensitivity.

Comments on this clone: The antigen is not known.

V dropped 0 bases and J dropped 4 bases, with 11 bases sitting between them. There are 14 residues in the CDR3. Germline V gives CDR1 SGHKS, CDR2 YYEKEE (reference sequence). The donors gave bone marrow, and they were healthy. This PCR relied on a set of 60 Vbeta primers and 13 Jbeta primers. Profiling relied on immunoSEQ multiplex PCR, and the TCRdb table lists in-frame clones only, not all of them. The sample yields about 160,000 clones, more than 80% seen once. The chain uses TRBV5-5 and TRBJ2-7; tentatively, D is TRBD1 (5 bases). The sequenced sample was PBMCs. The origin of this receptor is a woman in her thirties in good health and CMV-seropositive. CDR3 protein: CASSLEASGYEQYF. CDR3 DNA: TGTGCCAGCAGCTTGGAAGCATCAGGGTACGAGCAGTACTTC. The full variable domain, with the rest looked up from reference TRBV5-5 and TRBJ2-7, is DAGVTQSPTHLIKTRGQQVTLRCSPISGHKSVSWYQQVLGQGPQFIFQYYEKEERGRGNFPDRFSARQFPNYSSELNVNALLLGDSALYLCASSLEASGYEQYFGPGTRLTVT.